These 32 T cell receptor beta chains came from one sample sequenced in a study of CD8+CD57+ T cells in acquired aplastic anemia. Genomic DNA was employed as the template in profiling TCR beta VDJ and CDR3. TCRdb re-analysed the reads in MiXCR, keeping a single row per CDR3 protein. The table lists roughly 160,000 distinct CDR3 sequences, 55% to 80% of them singletons. Sample: sorted CD4+, CD8+, or CD8+CD57+ T cells (not recorded which) from PBMCs. All receptors derive from a human donor in good health.

About this clonotype itself: The CDR3 ends on some other residue instead of the conserved phenylalanine or tryptophan, so this is likely a read error. It is unclear where the CDR3 begins or ends on the DNA, so no DNA is shown, and the CDR3 is as TCRdb lists it. The chain combines TRBV7-9 with TRBJ2-7; no check of the table's D call, TRBD1, against the DNA was made. Per germline, CDR1 SEHNR and CDR2 FQNEAQ (reference sequence). The CDR3 is 9 amino acids in total, end residues counted. CDR3 in amino acids: CASSLVGWT.

Comment on this clonotype: A read error may account for a junction end that differs from germline. V usage is TRBV19 and J usage is TRBJ2-7; TRBD2 is a possible D gene (5 bases). The CDR3 sequence is 13 residues long. Germline V gene data show CDR1 as LNHDA and CDR2 as SQIVND (reference sequence). The CDR3 DNA is TGTGCCAGTAGTATGGGAGTCTCCTACGAGCAGTACTTT. This translates into CASSMGVSYEQYF.

This clonotype was detected once. J is TRBJ2-1 and V is TRBV9; D is undetermined. V was cut by 0 bases and J by 6 bases, with 16 bases left in between. Germline V gives CDR1 SGDLS, CDR2 YYNGEE. This CDR3 has 16 amino acids. CDR3 bases: TGTGCCAGCAGCGTAGCTTTGCGAATTTCGGCCAATGAGCAGTTCTTC. Encoded protein: CASSVALRISANEQFF.

Only a few counts were recorded for this clonotype. J is TRBJ2-6 and V is TRBV7-3, with unresolved D. Between the trimmed V and J ends, which lost 5 bases and 1 base, there was a span of 6 bases. This CDR3 has 14 residues. In germline, CDR1 is SGHTA, CDR2 FQGTGA. In DNA, the CDR3 is TGTGCCAGCAGCCCCTCGTCTGGGGCCAACGTCCTGACTTTC. Encoded protein: CASSPSSGANVLTF. The full variable domain, rest sourced from reference TRBV7-3 and TRBJ2-6, is GAGVSQTPSNKVTEKGKYVELRCDPISGHTALYWYRQSLGQGPEFLIYFQGTGAADDSGLPNDRFFAVRPEGSVSTLKIQRTERGDSAVYLCASSPSSGANVLTFGAGSRLTVL.

This chain links TRBV7-9 with TRBJ2-5, with 7 bases matching TRBD1. The CDR3 extends over 12 amino acids. With 7 bases clipped from V and 5 bases from J, the junction kept 4 bases outside the gene matches. The germline V gene has CDR1 SEHNR and CDR2 FQNEAQ (reference sequence). CDR3 coding DNA: TGTGCCAGCACCCTAGGGGGCGAGACCCAGTACTTC. It translates to CASTLGGETQYF.

The V and J genes are TRBV6-1 and TRBJ2-7; D call uncertain. This CDR3 comprises 13 residues. CDR1 and CDR2 from the germline V gene are MNHNS and SASEGT. Trimming stripped 6 bases from V and 1 base from J, with 10 bases between. The CDR3 spells CASSRTDSYEQYF. DNA for the CDR3: TGTGCCAGCAGCAGGACGGATTCCTACGAGCAGTACTTC.

This clonotype appeared a few times. CDR3 sequence: CASRRSTLTEANYGYTF. The CDR3 coding sequence is TGCGCCAGCAGGCGTTCCACTTTGACTGAAGCTAACTATGGCTACACCTTC. V is TRBV5-1 and J is TRBJ1-2; D is uncertain. Germline CDR1 is SGHRS and CDR2 is YFSETQ. The CDR3 has 17 amino acids. The V end was cut by 5 bases, the J end by 0 bases, with 20 bases between.

This clonotype has just one count. The chain couples TRBV24-1 to TRBJ2-3; D remains unclear. This CDR3 region has 16 residues. Germline CDR1 is KGHDR and CDR2 is SFDVKD. V lost 0 bases and J lost 4, with 13 bases in between. The CDR3 spells CATSDLDQTSADTQYF. In DNA, the CDR3 is TGTGCCACCAGTGATTTGGACCAAACCTCGGCAGATACGCAGTATTTT.

This clonotype was detected a few times. The V call is TRBV30, the J call TRBJ2-1; 8 bases align to TRBD2. Looked up from germline, CDR1 is GTSNPN and CDR2 is SVGIG (reference sequence). V shed 1 base and J 8 bases; nucleotides not matched to a gene: 7. This CDR3 has 14 residues. CDR3 in DNA: TGTGCCTGGAGTGCAGCGGGAGCATTTCATGAGCAGTTCTTC. This gives the protein CAWSAAGAFHEQFF.

Of note for this clonotype: At one end, the junction sequence differs from germline, possibly due to a read error. The chain combines TRBV25-1 with TRBJ2-2; 8 bases line up with TRBD1. There are 14 residues in the CDR3. Per germline, CDR1 MGHDK and CDR2 SYGVNS. In nucleotides, the CDR3 is TGTGCCAGCAGTAGACAGGGGTCCACCGAGGAGCTGTTTTTT. It codes for CASSRQGSTEELFF.

Concerning this clonotype itself: Since the CDR3 does not end with the conserved phenylalanine or tryptophan, this likely comes from a read error. The J gene is TRBJ1-6, the V gene TRBV20-1; 7 bases are a match to TRBD1. Germline V gene lookup returns CDR1 DFQATT and CDR2 SNEGSKA (reference sequence). The CDR3 extends over 17 amino acids. V was pared by 6 bases and J by 1 base, with 12 bases of the junction left unmatched. The CDR3 DNA sequence: TGCAGTGCGACCCGGGACAGTAGTACGTCCTATAATTCACCCCTCCACCTT. This sequence encodes CSATRDSSTSYNSPLHL.

By proportion, this clonotype is medium-sized (0.01 to 0.1%). The chain recombines TRBV18 with TRBJ2-1, with D possibly TRBD1 on 8 matching bases. This CDR3 has 15 residues. The V end was cut by 1 base, the J end by 5 bases, with 12 bases between. Germline CDR1 reads KGHSH; CDR2 reads LQKENI. The CDR3 sequence: CASSPHTGGDNEQFF. Here the CDR3 DNA reads TGTGCCAGCTCACCACATACAGGGGGGGACAATGAGCAGTTCTTC.

This clonotype was detected only a few times. The J gene is TRBJ1-2, the V gene TRBV29-1; D remains ambiguous. The CDR3 runs to 11 residues. Germline loops: CDR1 SQVTM, CDR2 ANQGSEA. V was cut by 4 bases and J by 8 bases, with 11 bases left in between. CDR3 nucleotides: TGCAGCGTTGCCCGGGAGGGAGGCTACACCTTC. Amino acids: CSVAREGGYTF.

This chain uses TRBV11-2 with TRBJ2-7; D is possibly TRBD1 or TRBD2 (6 bases each). The CDR3 runs to 14 residues. Germline V CDR1 and CDR2: SGHAT, FQNNGV. With 4 bases removed from V and 2 bases from J, the gap between germline ends came to 12 bases. The CDR3 DNA follows: TGTGCCAGCAGCTCGGGGGCTTACCCCTACGAGCAGTACTTC. Its translation: CASSSGAYPYEQYF.

J is TRBJ1-1 and V is TRBV20-1; tentative D call: TRBD1 (5 bases). Trimming pared 1 base from V and 2 bases from J, leaving 8 bases between. Germline assignment: CDR1 DFQATT and CDR2 SNEGSKA (reference sequence). The CDR3 runs 13 residues. The CDR3 reads CSARVGTNTEAFF. The CDR3 DNA reads as TGCAGTGCTAGAGTTGGGACCAACACTGAAGCTTTCTTT.

V and J are TRBV9 and TRBJ2-3; D is uncertain. Germline CDR1 SGDLS, CDR2 YYNGEE. There are 12 residues in the CDR3. V gave up 5 bases and J gave up 2 bases, with 6 bases separating them. The CDR3 sequence is CASSGNTDTQYF. In DNA form, the CDR3 reads TGTGCCAGCAGTGGTAACACAGATACGCAGTATTTT.

This clonotype appeared a few times. This chain uses TRBV10-3 with TRBJ2-6, with D uncertain. Deletions cut 9 bases from V and 0 bases from J, with 12 bases between. Germline CDR1 ENHRY, CDR2 SYGVKD. There are 15 residues in the CDR3. The DNA of the CDR3 is TGTGCCATGGCTTGGGGTGGCTCTGGGGCCAACGTCCTGACTTTC. This codes for CAMAWGGSGANVLTF.

The J gene is TRBJ1-5, the V gene TRBV2; a weak D match, TRBD1 (6 bases). Germline V gives CDR1 SNHLY, CDR2 FYNNEI. Trimming stripped 7 bases from V and 4 bases from J, with 17 bases between. This CDR3 has 15 amino acids. The CDR3 region has the DNA TGTGCCAGCACCAACCCAGGGGCCAGTAATCAGCCCCAGCATTTT. This gives the protein CASTNPGASNQPQHF.

Comments on this clonotype: The conserved closing phenylalanine or tryptophan is absent in this CDR3, likely reflecting a read error. The DNA is omitted, as the CDR3 cannot be located on it reliably, and the CDR3 follows TCRdb's listing. This chain joins TRBV24-1 and TRBJ2-2; TRBD1 is the table's D call and was not checked against the DNA. Germline assignment: CDR1 KGHDR and CDR2 SFDVKD. The length of the CDR3 is 17 amino acids, counting both ends. CDR3 residues: CATSDLPSGGYTGELFC.

With regard to this clonotype: This CDR3 fails to terminate in the conserved phenylalanine or tryptophan, so it likely reflects a read error. The DNA is omitted, as the CDR3 cannot be located on it reliably, and the CDR3 follows TCRdb's listing. V gene TRBV5-6 combines with J gene TRBJ2-2. Including both end residues, the CDR3 is 15 amino acids long. Germline V gives CDR1 SGHDT, CDR2 YYEEEE. The CDR3 is CASSLLWGNTGELSI.

Worth noting for this clonotype: With a much larger clone just one base away, this may be a read error. Lacking the conserved final phenylalanine or tryptophan, this CDR3 likely reflects a read error. V gene TRBV28 combines with J gene TRBJ1-5; 8 bases align to TRBD1. Losses at the gene ends were 8 bases for V and 4 bases for J; bases not matched to a gene: 7. This CDR3 has 14 residues. Germline CDR1 MDHEN, CDR2 SYDVKM. The CDR3 is CASEGTGSNQPQHL. The CDR3 bases are TGTGCCAGCGAAGGGACAGGAAGTAATCAGCCCCAGCATCTT.

The rearrangement links TRBV24-1 to TRBJ2-2; D is ambiguous. V was cut by 6 bases and J by 3 bases, with 4 bases left in between. CDR1 is KGHDR, CDR2 SFDVKD, per germline. The CDR3 covers 12 residues. The CDR3 nucleotides read TGTGCCACCAGTCTGTACACCGGGGAGCTGTTTTTT. Translated: CATSLYTGELFF.

This clonotype was seen repeatedly, ten times or more. The J gene is TRBJ2-1, the V gene TRBV7-9, with no clear D. The ends were cut back, 1 base at V and 6 bases at J, with 10 bases in the middle. The CDR3 contains 14 residues. Germline assignment: CDR1 SEHNR and CDR2 FQNEAQ (reference sequence). CDR3 region: CASSLVKGPNEQFF. The CDR3 region has the DNA TGTGCCAGCAGCTTAGTGAAGGGCCCCAATGAGCAGTTCTTC.

This chain uses TRBV28 with TRBJ1-4; D remains ambiguous. V dropped 3 bases and J dropped 2 bases, with 16 bases sitting between them. Germline CDR1 is MDHEN and CDR2 is SYDVKM. The CDR3 has 17 residues. CDR3 sequence reads: CASSLELGDLTNEKLFF. The CDR3 DNA sequence: TGTGCCAGCAGTTTGGAGCTTGGCGACTTGACTAATGAAAAACTGTTTTTT.

The gene calls are TRBV2 and TRBJ2-7; 8 bases line up with TRBD1. The J segment lost 2 bases and the V segment lost 7 bases, leaving 7 bases of the junction unmatched. Germline loops: CDR1 SNHLY, CDR2 FYNNEI. This CDR3 has 14 amino acids. CDR3 sequence reads: CASIPGTGPYEQYF. The CDR3 DNA reads TGTGCCAGCATCCCCGGGACAGGACCCTACGAGCAGTACTTC.

In nucleotides, the CDR3 is TGTGCCAGCAGTGTTCCAGCAGGAGAGACCCAGTACTTC. Protein sequence: CASSVPAGETQYF. V is TRBV2 and J is TRBJ2-5, with D hard to call. The CDR3 length is 13 residues. Trimming shortened V by 4 bases and J by 4 bases, and 10 bases separated the two germline ends. Germline V gene lookup returns CDR1 SNHLY and CDR2 FYNNEI.

This clonotype showed up just a few times. The rearrangement links TRBV11-2 to TRBJ2-3; TRBD2 matches 10 bases. Germline V gene sequence: CDR1 SGHAT, CDR2 FQNNGV. The CDR3 is 13 amino acids. The ends lost 9 bases at V and 4 bases at J; junction bases unmatched: 4. CDR3 in amino acids: CASSLAGADTQYF. The CDR3 DNA reads TGTGCCAGTAGTCTAGCGGGGGCAGATACGCAGTATTTT.

This clonotype was recorded at least ten times. The chain joins TRBV19 to TRBJ2-1; TRBD1 is a possible D gene (5 bases). The CDR3 sequence is 15 residues long. Trimming stripped 1 base from V and 3 bases from J, with 10 bases between. Germline values: CDR1 LNHDA, CDR2 SQIVND (reference sequence). CDR3 nucleotides: TGTGCCAGTAGTATAGTTTCAGGGAACTACAATGAGCAGTTCTTC. It yields the protein CASSIVSGNYNEQFF.

The chain has TRBV7-9 and TRBJ2-5, with TRBD1 matching over 8 bases. CDR1 and CDR2 from the germline V gene are SEHNR and FQNEAQ (reference sequence). V trimming: 4 bases; J trimming: 1 base; junction bases outside the gene matches: 5. The CDR3 extends over 15 amino acids. The CDR3 spells CASSWTGTGQETQYF. In DNA, the CDR3 is TGTGCCAGCAGCTGGACTGGGACAGGCCAAGAGACCCAGTACTTC.

The rearrangement links TRBV5-1 to TRBJ1-3, with a weak D call TRBD1 (6 bases). CDR1 is SGHRS and CDR2 is YFSETQ in the germline V gene. Trimming took off 4 bases at V and 2 bases at J, with 7 bases between the two ends. The CDR3 spans 13 residues. DNA of the CDR3: TGCGCCAGCAGCACAGGGACTGGAAACACCATATATTTT. Translation: CASSTGTGNTIYF.

The chain is built from TRBV20-1 and TRBJ1-6; D is unresolved. In germline, CDR1 is DFQATT, CDR2 SNEGSKA (reference sequence). The CDR3 extends over 14 amino acids. V gave up 5 bases and J gave up 7 bases, with 15 bases separating them. The CDR3 sequence: CSAREAGGNSPLHF. In DNA form, the CDR3 reads TGCAGTGCTCGTGAGGCAGGTGGCAATTCACCCCTCCACTTT.

In this sample, this clonotype turned up many times. The chain employs TRBV20-1 and TRBJ2-3; D tentatively reads TRBD1 or TRBD2 (5 bases each). The CDR3 extends over 16 amino acids. Germline V lookup: CDR1 DFQATT, CDR2 SNEGSKA (reference sequence). V was shortened by 1 base and J by 3 bases, with 17 bases between the two germline ends. CDR3 sequence: CSARVGAGPGTDTQYF. The CDR3 DNA follows: TGCAGTGCTAGAGTAGGGGCGGGCCCTGGGACAGATACGCAGTATTTT.